This entry is about one TCR beta chain. The data belong to a study of blood T cell repertoires in COVID-19. At the level of the study: Collection of acute and convalescent COVID-19 samples took place in the United States, Italy and Spain. From T cells, B-cell-depleted T cells, or PBMCs came the material, which was cDNA or gDNA.

Participants' reported clinical history set cohort assignment. The length of the CDR3 is 14 residues. The V gene lost 1 base and the J gene lost 7 bases, with 9 bases spanning the gap. CDR1 and CDR2 (germline): KGHDR, SFDVKD. Authors' methods: Nucleated cell counts were estimated from reference gene primer amplification. Assay: immunoSEQ multiplex PCR; the TCRdb copy retains only in-frame clones and omits some. V and J calls and clone size are copied from that table; D and trimming were computed from the DNA. The sample shows roughly 400,000 clones, about nine tenths of them seen only once. Source material: PBMCs or T cells enriched from blood (not recorded which). The TCR originated in a man aged 18 to 29 who had recovered from COVID-19. The chain links TRBV24-1 to TRBJ2-2; possibly TRBD2 for D (6 bases). The CDR3 sequence: CATSDFGRGGELFF. In DNA form, the CDR3 reads TGTGCCACCAGTGATTTCGGGCGGGGCGGGGAGCTGTTTTTT.